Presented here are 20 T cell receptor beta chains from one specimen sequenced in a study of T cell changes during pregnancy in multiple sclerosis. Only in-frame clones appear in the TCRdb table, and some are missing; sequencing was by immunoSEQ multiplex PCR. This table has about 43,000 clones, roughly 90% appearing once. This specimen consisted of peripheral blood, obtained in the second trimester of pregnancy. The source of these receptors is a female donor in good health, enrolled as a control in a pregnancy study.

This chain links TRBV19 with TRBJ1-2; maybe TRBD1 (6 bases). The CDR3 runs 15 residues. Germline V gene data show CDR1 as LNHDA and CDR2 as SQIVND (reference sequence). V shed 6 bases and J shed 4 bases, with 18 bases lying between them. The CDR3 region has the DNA TGTGCCAGTAGCCCCGTTGTGGGGGGGCTCTATGGCTACACCTTC. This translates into CASSPVVGGLYGYTF.

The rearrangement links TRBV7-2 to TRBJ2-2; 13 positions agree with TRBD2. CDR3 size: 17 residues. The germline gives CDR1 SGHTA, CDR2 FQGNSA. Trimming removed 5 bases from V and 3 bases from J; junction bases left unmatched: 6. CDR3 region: CASSILAGGPHTGELFF. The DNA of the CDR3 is TGTGCCAGCAGCATACTAGCGGGGGGGCCTCACACCGGGGAGCTGTTTTTT. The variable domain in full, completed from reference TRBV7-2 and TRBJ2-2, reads GAGVSQSPSNKVTEKGKDVELRCDPISGHTALYWYRQSLGQGLEFLIYFQGNSAPDKSGLPSDRFSAERTGGSVSTLTIQRTQQEDSAVYLCASSILAGGPHTGELFFGEGSRLTVL.

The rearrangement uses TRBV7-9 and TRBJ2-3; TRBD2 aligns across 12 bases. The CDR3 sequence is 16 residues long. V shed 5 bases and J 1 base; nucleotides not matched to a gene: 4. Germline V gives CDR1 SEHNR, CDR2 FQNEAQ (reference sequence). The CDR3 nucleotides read TGTGCCAGCAGCCCAAGGACTAGCGGGGGCACAGATACGCAGTATTTT. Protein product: CASSPRTSGGTDTQYF.

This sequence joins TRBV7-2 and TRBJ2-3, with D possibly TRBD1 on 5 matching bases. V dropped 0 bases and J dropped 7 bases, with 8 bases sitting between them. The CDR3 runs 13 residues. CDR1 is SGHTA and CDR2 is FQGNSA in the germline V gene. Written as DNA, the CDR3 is TGTGCCAGCAGCTTAGCGGGGCGGAATACGCAGTATTTT. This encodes CASSLAGRNTQYF. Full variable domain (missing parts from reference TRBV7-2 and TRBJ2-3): GAGVSQSPSNKVTEKGKDVELRCDPISGHTALYWYRQSLGQGLEFLIYFQGNSAPDKSGLPSDRFSAERTGGSVSTLTIQRTQQEDSAVYLCASSLAGRNTQYFGPGTRLTVL.

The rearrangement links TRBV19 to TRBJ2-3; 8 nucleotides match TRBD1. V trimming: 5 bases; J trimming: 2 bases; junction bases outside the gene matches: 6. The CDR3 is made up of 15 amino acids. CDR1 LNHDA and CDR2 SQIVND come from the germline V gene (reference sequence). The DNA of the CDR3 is TGTGCCAGTAGTTCAGGGACAGGAGCCACAGATACGCAGTATTTT. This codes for CASSSGTGATDTQYF.

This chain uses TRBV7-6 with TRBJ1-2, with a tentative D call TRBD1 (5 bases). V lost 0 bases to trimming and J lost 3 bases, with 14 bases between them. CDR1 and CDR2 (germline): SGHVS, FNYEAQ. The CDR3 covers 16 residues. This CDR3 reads CASSLAPTAPDYGYTF. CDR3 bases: TGTGCCAGCAGCTTAGCCCCGACAGCGCCAGACTATGGCTACACCTTC. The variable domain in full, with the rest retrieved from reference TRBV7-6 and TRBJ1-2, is GAGVSQSPRYKVTKRGQDVALRCDPISGHVSLYWYRQALGQGPEFLTYFNYEAQQDKSGLPNDRFSAERPEGSISTLTIQRTEQRDSAMYRCASSLAPTAPDYGYTFGSGTRLTVV.

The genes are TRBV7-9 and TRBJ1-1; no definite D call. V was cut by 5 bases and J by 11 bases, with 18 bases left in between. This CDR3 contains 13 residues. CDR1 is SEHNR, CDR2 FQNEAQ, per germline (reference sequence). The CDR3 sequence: CASSRQNAPSAFF. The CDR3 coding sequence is TGTGCCAGCAGCCGCCAGAATGCCCCCTCCGCTTTCTTT. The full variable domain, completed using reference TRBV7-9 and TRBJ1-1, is DTGVSQNPRHKITKRGQNVTFRCDPISEHNRLYWYRQTLGQGPEFLTYFQNEAQLEKSRLLSDRFSAERPKGSFSTLEIQRTEQGDSAMYLCASSRQNAPSAFFGQGTRLTVV.

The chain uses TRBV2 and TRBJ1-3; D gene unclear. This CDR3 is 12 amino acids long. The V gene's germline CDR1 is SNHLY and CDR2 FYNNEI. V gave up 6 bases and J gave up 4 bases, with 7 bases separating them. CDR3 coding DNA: TGTGCCAGCAGGCCCCAGGGAAACACCATATATTTT. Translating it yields CASRPQGNTIYF.

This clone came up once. CDR3 residues: CASSYSGGLYEQYF. The CDR3 DNA reads as TGTGCCAGCAGTTACTCGGGCGGGCTCTACGAGCAGTACTTC. The chain is built from TRBV6-6 and TRBJ2-7; tentative D call: TRBD2 (5 bases). Trimming pared 0 bases from V and 3 bases from J, leaving 9 bases between. CDR1 and CDR2 (germline): MNHNY, SVGAGI (reference sequence). This CDR3 region has 14 residues.

CDR3 loop: CATSRDSSSGNTIYF. The DNA for the CDR3 is TGTGCCACCAGCAGGGACAGCAGCTCTGGAAACACCATATATTTT. The chain uses TRBV15 and TRBJ1-3, with D possibly matching TRBD1 (6 bases). Per germline, CDR1 LNHNV and CDR2 YYDKDF (reference sequence). This CDR3 has 15 amino acids. The V gene lost 3 bases and the J gene lost 0 bases, with 9 bases spanning the gap. Together with reference TRBV15 and TRBJ1-3, the CDR3 gives the full variable domain: DAMVIQNPRYQVTQFGKPVTLSCSQTLNHNVMYWYQQKSSQAPKLLFHYYDKDFNNEADTPDNFQSRRPNTSFCFLDIRSPGLGDTAMYLCATSRDSSSGNTIYFGEGSWLTVV.

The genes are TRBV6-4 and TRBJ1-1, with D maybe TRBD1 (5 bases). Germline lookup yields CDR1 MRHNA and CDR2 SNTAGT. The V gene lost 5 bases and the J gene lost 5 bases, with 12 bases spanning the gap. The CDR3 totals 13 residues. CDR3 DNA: TGTGCCAGCAGTCGGACACTTCAGACTGAAGCTTTCTTT. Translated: CASSRTLQTEAFF.

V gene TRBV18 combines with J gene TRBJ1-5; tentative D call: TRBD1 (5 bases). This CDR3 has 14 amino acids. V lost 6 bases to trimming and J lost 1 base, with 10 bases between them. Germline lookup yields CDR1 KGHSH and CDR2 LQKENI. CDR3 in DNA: TGTGCCAGCTCGCCGCAGGGCAGCAATCAGCCCCAGCATTTT. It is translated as CASSPQGSNQPQHF.

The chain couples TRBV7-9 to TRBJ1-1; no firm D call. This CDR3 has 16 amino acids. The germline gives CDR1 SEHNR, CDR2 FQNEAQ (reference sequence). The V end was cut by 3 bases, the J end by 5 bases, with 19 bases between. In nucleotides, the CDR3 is TGTGCCAGCAGCTTCCTTTTAGGCAAGACGGGGACTGAAGCTTTCTTT. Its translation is CASSFLLGKTGTEAFF. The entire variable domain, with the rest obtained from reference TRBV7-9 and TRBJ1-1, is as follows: DTGVSQNPRHKITKRGQNVTFRCDPISEHNRLYWYRQTLGQGPEFLTYFQNEAQLEKSRLLSDRFSAERPKGSFSTLEIQRTEQGDSAMYLCASSFLLGKTGTEAFFGQGTRLTVV.

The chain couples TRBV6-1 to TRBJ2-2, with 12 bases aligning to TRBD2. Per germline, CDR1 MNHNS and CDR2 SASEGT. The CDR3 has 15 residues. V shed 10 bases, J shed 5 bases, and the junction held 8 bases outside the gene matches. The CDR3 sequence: CATTPGTSGTGELFF. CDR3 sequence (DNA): TGTGCCACCACTCCGGGGACTAGCGGGACCGGGGAGCTGTTTTTT.

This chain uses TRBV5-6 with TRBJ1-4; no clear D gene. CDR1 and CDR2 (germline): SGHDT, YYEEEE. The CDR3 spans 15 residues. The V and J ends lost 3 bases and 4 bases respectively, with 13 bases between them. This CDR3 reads CASSSSRILNEKLFF. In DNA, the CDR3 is TGTGCCAGCAGCTCCTCGAGGATCCTTAATGAAAAACTGTTTTTT.

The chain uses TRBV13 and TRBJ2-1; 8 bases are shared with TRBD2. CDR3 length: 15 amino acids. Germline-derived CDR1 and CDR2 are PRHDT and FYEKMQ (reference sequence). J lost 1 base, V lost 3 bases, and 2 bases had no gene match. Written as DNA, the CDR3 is TGTGCCAGCAGCTTCGGGGGGGGGTCCTACAATGAGCAGTTCTTC. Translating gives CASSFGGGSYNEQFF.

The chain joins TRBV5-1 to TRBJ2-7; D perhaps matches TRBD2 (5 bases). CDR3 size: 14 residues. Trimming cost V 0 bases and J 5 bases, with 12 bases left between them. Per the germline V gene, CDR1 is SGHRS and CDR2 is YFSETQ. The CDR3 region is CASSLGGNSDEQYF. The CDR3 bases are TGCGCCAGCAGCTTGGGGGGTAATAGCGACGAGCAGTACTTC. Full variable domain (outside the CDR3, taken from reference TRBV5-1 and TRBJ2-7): KAGVTQTPRYLIKTRGQQVTLSCSPISGHRSVSWYQQTPGQGLQFLFEYFSETQRNKGNFPGRFSGRQFSNSRSEMNVSTLELGDSALYLCASSLGGNSDEQYFGPGTRLTVT.

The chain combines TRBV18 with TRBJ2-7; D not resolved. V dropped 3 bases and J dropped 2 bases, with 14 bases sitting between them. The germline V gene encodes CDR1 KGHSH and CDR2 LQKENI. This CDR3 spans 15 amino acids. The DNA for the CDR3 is TGTGCCAGCTCACCCGCGGCAACTGGAGCCTACGAGCAGTACTTC. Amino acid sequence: CASSPAATGAYEQYF.

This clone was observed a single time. CDR3 coding DNA: TGTGCCAGCAGTAACAGGTTGGAGGGCTACACCTTC. Amino acid sequence: CASSNRLEGYTF. The chain joins TRBV6-5 to TRBJ1-2; weak D call: TRBD1 (5 bases). Deletions cut 5 bases from V and 8 bases from J, with 12 bases between. Germline V gene lookup returns CDR1 MNHEY and CDR2 SVGAGI. The CDR3 is 12 residues long.

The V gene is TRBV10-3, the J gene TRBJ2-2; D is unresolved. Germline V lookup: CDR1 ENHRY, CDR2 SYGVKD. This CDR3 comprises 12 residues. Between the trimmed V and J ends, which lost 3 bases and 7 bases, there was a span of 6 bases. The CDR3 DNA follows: TGTGCCATCAGTGACAACTACGGGGAGCTGTTTTTT. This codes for CAISDNYGELFF.